The 6 T cell receptor beta chains below all came from one sample that was sequenced in a study of T cell responses to AZD1222 COVID-19 vaccine (dated by TCRdb to about 2021). The method behind the library was the immunoSEQ multiplex PCR assay. The table was pulled from immuneACCESS by TCRdb, which kept in-frame rearrangements only. Such tables lose some clones; where checked, under half of the loss comes from unresolved V genes, and the rest has no known cause. This sample lists 100,000 to 150,000 clones; roughly 90% were detected once. The ten biggest clones cover roughly 6.5% of the sample. Interpreted using the paper, the time point label stands for: baseline before first vaccination. Sequencing was performed on peripheral blood, taken on day 0 of AZD1222 vaccination. The origin of the receptors is an adult in good health.

The chain employs TRBV6-5 and TRBJ1-3, with D unclear. V lost 2 bases, J lost 3 bases, and 11 bases lay in between. Germline lookup yields CDR1 MNHEY and CDR2 SVGAGI. This CDR3 has 15 residues. The CDR3 protein is CASSYTSYHGNTIYF. In DNA, the CDR3 is TGTGCCAGCAGTTACACCTCTTATCATGGAAACACCATATATTTT.

The rearrangement links TRBV4-1 to TRBJ2-5; 9 positions match TRBD1. The J segment lost 5 bases and the V segment lost 1 base, leaving 11 bases of the junction unmatched. Germline V gives CDR1 MGHRA, CDR2 YSYEKL. The CDR3 extends over 17 amino acids. This chain's CDR3 is CASSQVTPGTGMETQYF. For the CDR3, the DNA is TGCGCCAGCAGCCAAGTAACCCCCGGGACAGGGATGGAGACCCAGTACTTC.

The rearrangement uses TRBV27 and TRBJ2-1; 11 bases are a match to TRBD1. V was clipped by 7 bases and J by 10 bases; unmatched bases: 9. The germline V gene encodes CDR1 MNHEY and CDR2 SMNVEV (reference sequence). CDR3 size: 14 residues. The CDR3 DNA reads as TGTGCCAGCACCGGGACAGGGGGGTCGCGGGAGCAGTTCTTC. This codes for CASTGTGGSREQFF.

The chain is built from TRBV18 and TRBJ2-7; D is unresolved. CDR1 is KGHSH and CDR2 is LQKENI in the germline V gene. CDR3 length: 13 amino acids. Trimming stripped 5 bases from V and 0 bases from J, with 8 bases between. The CDR3 nucleotides read TGTGCCAGCTCAGTTCCGAGCTCCTACGAGCAGTACTTC. Translated: CASSVPSSYEQYF. Variable domain in full (rest from reference TRBV18 and TRBJ2-7): NAGVMQNPRHLVRRRGQEARLRCSPMKGHSHVYWYRQLPEEGLKFMVYLQKENIIDESGMPKERFSAEFPKEGPSILRIQQVVRGDSAAYFCASSVPSSYEQYFGPGTRLTVT.

V gene TRBV30 combines with J gene TRBJ2-5; a possible D gene is TRBD1 (5 bases). The CDR3 totals 11 residues. The germline V and J ends were trimmed by 4 bases and 7 bases, with 10 bases remaining between them. CDR1 is GTSNPN, CDR2 SVGIG, per germline (reference sequence). CDR3 sequence: CAWMIGVTQYF. The CDR3, as DNA: TGTGCCTGGATGATAGGGGTGACCCAGTACTTC.

V gene TRBV7-9 combines with J gene TRBJ1-1; TRBD1 might be the D (6 bases). This CDR3 is 15 amino acids long. CDR1 and CDR2 from the germline V gene are SEHNR and FQNEAQ (reference sequence). The V gene lost 3 bases and the J gene lost 1 base, with 12 bases spanning the gap. DNA of the CDR3: TGTGCCAGCAGCTTCGGGGGCAGCCGGAACACTGAAGCTTTCTTT. This sequence encodes CASSFGGSRNTEAFF.